One and the same sample provided the 14 T cell receptor beta chains below, sequenced in a study of blood T cell repertoires in COVID-19. Only in-frame clones appear in the TCRdb table, and some are missing; sequencing was by immunoSEQ multiplex PCR. The data contain more than 110,000 clones, approximately 84% of them singletons. The sequencing sample was made of PBMCs or T cells enriched from blood (not recorded which). The receptors stem from a woman younger than 35 who had been exposed to COVID-19.

This sequence joins TRBV4-1 and TRBJ1-5; no firm D call. There are 15 residues in the CDR3. Germline values: CDR1 MGHRA, CDR2 YSYEKL. Trimming shortened V by 1 base and J by 0 bases, and 7 bases separated the two germline ends. The CDR3 loop is CASSQVTDSNQPQHF. The DNA of the CDR3 is TGCGCCAGCAGCCAAGTCACAGATAGCAATCAGCCCCAGCATTTT.

V is TRBV2 and J is TRBJ2-1; D ambiguous. Germline CDR1 and CDR2: SNHLY and FYNNEI. The CDR3 is 12 amino acids. V was shortened by 9 bases and J by 0 bases, with 6 bases between the two germline ends. The CDR3 DNA reads TGTGCCAGATCGGTCTCCTACAATGAGCAGTTCTTC. This codes for CARSVSYNEQFF.

The chain joins TRBV7-6 to TRBJ2-2; D possibly corresponds to TRBD2 (5 bases). Between the trimmed V and J ends, which lost 3 bases and 0 bases, there was a span of 8 bases. The CDR3 totals 15 residues. Per germline, CDR1 SGHVS and CDR2 FNYEAQ. CDR3 amino acids: CASSFRGPNTGELFF. CDR3 nucleotide sequence: TGTGCCAGCAGCTTTCGAGGGCCGAACACCGGGGAGCTGTTTTTT.

This clone has more than one count but fewer than ten. The chain combines TRBV19 with TRBJ2-7; D call uncertain. In germline, CDR1 is LNHDA, CDR2 SQIVND (reference sequence). The CDR3 loop spans 14 amino acids. V dropped 3 bases and J dropped 4 bases, with 13 bases sitting between them. The CDR3 bases are TGTGCCAGTAGTATCGAACCAACAAAGTACGAGCAGTACTTC. It codes for CASSIEPTKYEQYF.

The chain recombines TRBV5-1 with TRBJ1-1; 7 bases map to TRBD1. The CDR3 consists of 15 residues. V gave up 4 bases and J gave up 6 bases; unmatched junction bases: 12. The germline V gene has CDR1 SGHRS and CDR2 YFSETQ. In DNA, the CDR3 is TGCGCCAGCAGCACAGGGACAGATCCTGACTCTGAAGCTTTCTTT. It is translated as CASSTGTDPDSEAFF.

This clone was seen only once. V gene TRBV2 combines with J gene TRBJ1-5; TRBD1 is a possible D gene (6 bases). The CDR3 spans 14 residues. Per the germline V gene, CDR1 is SNHLY and CDR2 is FYNNEI. Trimming stripped 3 bases from V and 5 bases from J, with 11 bases between. The DNA for the CDR3 is TGTGCCAGCAGTGATAACAGGGAGCATCAGCCCCAGCATTTT. Its protein is CASSDNREHQPQHF.

In its sample, this clone was seen once. The V and J genes are TRBV18 and TRBJ2-7; 8 positions agree with TRBD1. Germline V CDR1 and CDR2: KGHSH, LQKENI. The V gene end was trimmed by 3 bases and the J gene end by 0 bases; junction bases not matched to a gene: 7. This CDR3 has 16 amino acids. The CDR3 coding sequence is TGTGCCAGCTCACCCCGACCGGGACAGGCCTCCTACGAGCAGTACTTC. As protein: CASSPRPGQASYEQYF.

The chain combines TRBV14 with TRBJ2-5; 7 positions agree with TRBD2. Germline loops: CDR1 SGHDN, CDR2 FVKESK. The CDR3 totals 14 residues. Trimming removed 5 bases from V and 6 bases from J; junction bases left unmatched: 9. CDR3 nucleotide sequence: TGTGCCAGCAGCATTGGCGGGAGTCGCCAGACCCAGTACTTC. The encoded protein is CASSIGGSRQTQYF. The variable domain in full, completed from reference TRBV14 and TRBJ2-5, reads EAGVTQFPSHSVIEKGQTVTLRCDPISGHDNLYWYRRVMGKEIKFLLHFVKESKQDESGMPNNRFLAERTGGTYSTLKVQPAELEDSGVYFCASSIGGSRQTQYFGPGTRLLVL.

This chain joins TRBV10-2 and TRBJ1-6; 9 nucleotides agree with TRBD1. The CDR3 totals 14 residues. The germline gives CDR1 WSHSY, CDR2 SAAADI. J was trimmed by 7 bases and V by 5 bases; bases with no gene match: 3. In DNA, the CDR3 is TGCGCCAGCAGTAGACAGGGGGTCAATTCACCCCTCCACTTT. Translation: CASSRQGVNSPLHF.

V and J are TRBV19 and TRBJ1-5; 9 bases map to TRBD1. This CDR3 has 17 amino acids. The V gene end was trimmed by 0 bases and the J gene end by 6 bases; junction bases not matched to a gene: 9. CDR1 LNHDA and CDR2 SQIVND come from the germline V gene (reference sequence). The CDR3 reads CASSIDMGTGGLQPQHF. In nucleotides, the CDR3 is TGTGCCAGTAGTATAGATATGGGAACAGGGGGCCTTCAGCCCCAGCATTTT.

The chain combines TRBV2 with TRBJ1-5, with unresolved D. The germline gives CDR1 SNHLY, CDR2 FYNNEI. Trimming took off 6 bases at V and 5 bases at J, with 5 bases between the two ends. This CDR3 comprises 11 residues. The CDR3 DNA is TGTGCCAGCAGGAGAGATCAGCCCCAGCATTTT. Protein sequence: CASRRDQPQHF.

The rearrangement links TRBV25-1 to TRBJ1-5; 7 bases are a match to TRBD1. This CDR3 is 13 amino acids long. V lost 4 bases, J lost 5 bases, and 2 bases stayed unmatched. Germline V CDR1 and CDR2: MGHDK, SYGVNS. The CDR3 nucleotides are TGTGCCAGCAGTGCGACAGGGCATCAGCCCCAGCATTTT. Translating gives CASSATGHQPQHF.

The chain couples TRBV7-8 to TRBJ2-1, with TRBD2 matching over 16 bases. Per germline, CDR1 SGHVS and CDR2 FQNEAQ. CDR3 size: 18 residues. J lost 2 bases, V lost 6 bases, and 7 bases had no gene match. CDR3 sequence: CASRFTGTSGRAYNEQFF. As DNA, the CDR3 is TGTGCCAGCAGGTTCACCGGGACTAGCGGGAGGGCCTACAATGAGCAGTTCTTC.

This rearrangement joins TRBV10-3 to TRBJ2-5; D is unclear. The CDR3 totals 13 residues. Deletions cut 3 bases from V and 3 bases from J, with 8 bases between. Germline lookup yields CDR1 ENHRY and CDR2 SYGVKD. CDR3 in DNA: TGTGCCATCAGTGATAGAGACAAAGAGACCCAGTACTTC. It translates to CAISDRDKETQYF.